The T cell receptor (beta chain) under discussion was sequenced for a study of cytomegalovirus exposure and HLA in healthy donors. Looking at the study overall: A later analysis reported the same platform for the approximately 110 validation repertoires and the approximately 640 first-cohort repertoires.

Germline CDR1 reads LNHDA; CDR2 reads SQIVND (reference sequence). This CDR3 is built from 17 residues. V was trimmed by 3 bases and J by 1 base, leaving 18 bases between them. Donors came from a validation cohort of some 130 subjects, distinct from the first 666-subject cohort. The data were produced by immunoSEQ multiplex PCR, yet TCRdb's version contains in-frame clones alone and is incomplete. Of 68,000 or so clones in the sample, roughly 97% were seen once. About this clone itself: Its antigen remains unknown.

General study results and limits: Among TCR beta chains, those listed as cytomegalovirus-associated numbered approximately 150.

The receptor comes from a man younger than 35 in good health and CMV-seronegative. The rearrangement joins TRBV19 to TRBJ1-2; D might be TRBD1 (6 bases). Sequencing was performed on PBMCs. CDR3 loop: CASSIWTAGIVNYGYTF. The CDR3, as DNA: TGTGCCAGTAGTATCTGGACAGCTGGGATCGTTAACTATGGCTACACCTTC.